The 19 T cell receptor beta chains presented below share a single source sample, sequenced in a study of blood T cells in healthy people across ages. For the second PCR, which ran for roughly 6 to 11 cycles, a sample-barcoded 5' primer and a J-beta primer mix were used. TCRdb passed the 5' RACE reads through MiXCR, listing each CDR3 protein once. This table holds about 570,000 distinct CDR3 sequences, about 25% found once. Material: blood. Receptors originate from a woman in her 70s in good health.

As DNA, the CDR3 is TGTGCCAGAAGTGGAAAAGTTCGGACGGGGGGCCGCTGGCAGTTCTTC. Protein: CARSGKVRTGGRWQFF. The rearrangement uses TRBV5-3 and TRBJ2-1, with D tentatively TRBD2 (7 bases). TRBV5-3 belongs to the ORF category, with a function that is uncertain. V dropped 5 bases and J dropped 12 bases, with 27 bases sitting between them. The CDR3 is made up of 16 amino acids.

This clonotype turned up a few times. The chain is built from TRBV7-2 and TRBJ2-3; 8 bases fit TRBD2. The CDR3 extends over 16 amino acids. CDR1 SGHTA and CDR2 FQGNSA come from the germline V gene. V lost 0 bases, J lost 1 base, and 3 bases stayed unmatched. CDR3: CASSLAWRGGTDTQYF. The CDR3 nucleotides are TGTGCCAGCAGCTTAGCTTGGCGGGGGGGCACAGATACGCAGTATTTT. The entire variable domain, with the rest obtained from reference TRBV7-2 and TRBJ2-3, is as follows: GAGVSQSPSNKVTEKGKDVELRCDPISGHTALYWYRQSLGQGLEFLIYFQGNSAPDKSGLPSDRFSAERTGGSVSTLTIQRTQQEDSAVYLCASSLAWRGGTDTQYFGPGTRLTVL.

This clonotype was detected once. This chain uses TRBV6-1 with TRBJ1-2; tentative D call: TRBD1 (6 bases). This CDR3 contains 17 residues. The V gene's germline CDR1 is MNHNS and CDR2 SASEGT. The germline V and J ends were trimmed by 1 base and 4 bases, with 19 bases remaining between them. The CDR3 nucleotides are TGTGCCAGCAGTGAAGGAACGGGGGCGCGATCGACCTATGGCTACACCTTC. Translating gives CASSEGTGARSTYGYTF.

As concerns this clonotype: This likely reflects a read error, since a far larger clone is one base away. The J gene is TRBJ2-5, the V gene TRBV7-8; weak D call: TRBD1 (5 bases). In germline, CDR1 is SGHVS, CDR2 FQNEAQ. Trimming left V 1 base short and J 10 bases short, with 10 bases between. The CDR3 has 12 residues. The DNA for the CDR3 is TGTGCCAGCAGCTTAGGGGGCTACGACCAGTACTTC. It codes for CASSLGGYDQYF.

Details on this clonotype: One end of the junction varies from germline; a read error may be responsible. The V gene is TRBV5-6, the J gene TRBJ1-5, with 12 bases lining up with TRBD1. This CDR3 is built from 16 residues. The germline V gene encodes CDR1 SGHDT and CDR2 YYEEEE. CDR3 amino acids: CASSFAGTGGKQPQHF. For the CDR3, the DNA is TGTGCCAGCAGTTTCGCCGGGACAGGGGGCAAACAGCCCCAGCATTTT.

This clonotype showed up just a few times. The rearrangement links TRBV5-1 to TRBJ2-1, with 7 bases fitting TRBD2. The CDR3 contains 17 residues. The V segment lost 0 bases and the J segment 0 bases; nucleotides outside the gene matches: 6. Looked up from germline, CDR1 is SGHRS and CDR2 is YFSETQ. The CDR3 sequence: CASSLAGVAGSYNEQFF. CDR3 nucleotides: TGCGCCAGCAGCTTGGCCGGAGTAGCGGGCTCCTACAATGAGCAGTTCTTC.

Concerning this clonotype itself: The junction differs from germline at one of its ends, possibly a read error. The V call is TRBV7-7, the J call TRBJ2-3; 8 nucleotides line up with TRBD2. The germline gives CDR1 SSHAT, CDR2 FNYEAQ (reference sequence). The CDR3 has 17 residues. CDR3 loop: CASSPLTSEAYTDTQYF. The CDR3 DNA sequence: TGTGCTAGCAGCCCGCTGACTAGCGAGGCTTACACAGATACGCAGTATTTT.

At least ten counts were recorded for this clonotype. The rearrangement joins TRBV4-3 to TRBJ2-1; D may be TRBD2 (5 bases). This CDR3 has 16 amino acids. Germline values: CDR1 LGHNA, CDR2 YSLEER. V shed 1 base and J shed 6 bases, with 16 bases lying between them. CDR3 sequence (DNA): TGCGCCAGCAGCCAAGTTGCTAGCATGCCGACCAATGAGCAGTTCTTC. Its translation is CASSQVASMPTNEQFF.

The J gene is TRBJ1-2, the V gene TRBV20-1; unclear D gene. Germline CDR1 reads DFQATT; CDR2 reads SNEGSKA (reference sequence). The V and J ends lost 4 bases and 7 bases respectively, with 7 bases between them. The CDR3 is made up of 10 amino acids. The CDR3 DNA sequence: TGCAGTGCTATAGGCTCTGGCTACACCTTC. Protein product: CSAIGSGYTF.

The chain carries TRBV4-3 and TRBJ1-2; no reliable D call. Germline V gives CDR1 LGHNA, CDR2 YSLEER. Trimming shortened V by 0 bases and J by 8 bases, and 10 bases separated the two germline ends. The CDR3 totals 13 residues. The CDR3 reads CASSQDLGLGYTF. In DNA, the CDR3 is TGCGCCAGCAGCCAAGATTTGGGTTTAGGCTACACCTTC.

This clonotype was counted only a few times. The CDR3 does not close with the conserved phenylalanine or tryptophan, likely indicating a read error. V usage is TRBV7-8 and J usage is TRBJ2-1; 7 positions match TRBD1. Germline CDR1 SGHVS, CDR2 FQNEAQ. J lost 1 base, V lost 4 bases, and 7 bases had no gene match. CDR3 length equals 16 residues. The chain's CDR3 is CASSSRGRGSYNEQFL. The CDR3 DNA sequence: TGTGCCAGCAGCTCCCGGGGCAGGGGGTCCTACAATGAGCAGTTCCTC.

This clonotype was detected only a few times. This chain joins TRBV9 and TRBJ2-1; TRBD2 matches at 8 bases. In germline, CDR1 is SGDLS, CDR2 YYNGEE. The CDR3 covers 15 residues. V trimming: 4 bases; J trimming: 6 bases; junction bases outside the gene matches: 9. CDR3 protein: CASSPGGAWGNEQFF. Here the CDR3 DNA reads TGTGCCAGCAGCCCCGGGGGGGCTTGGGGCAATGAGCAGTTCTTC.

The chain joins TRBV7-9 to TRBJ1-4; D unresolved. The V end lost 6 bases, the J end lost 0 bases, and 11 bases lay between the germline ends. Germline CDR1 SEHNR, CDR2 FQNEAQ (reference sequence). CDR3 length: 15 residues. DNA for the CDR3: TGTGCCAGCAGGGGGATGGGAGCAACTAATGAAAAACTGTTTTTT. This codes for CASRGMGATNEKLFF.

Only a few counts were recorded for this clonotype. The gene calls are TRBV28 and TRBJ2-5; 7 bases match TRBD1. The CDR3 loop spans 15 amino acids. Per the germline V gene, CDR1 is MDHEN and CDR2 is SYDVKM. The trim removed 2 bases at V and 2 bases at J, leaving 5 bases unmatched. In nucleotides, the CDR3 is TGTGCCAGCAGTTTACCACAGGGGCCGCAAGAGACCCAGTACTTC. This sequence encodes CASSLPQGPQETQYF.

There are a few counts of this clonotype. CDR3 DNA: TGTGCCAGCTCACCAACTATACAGGGGAATTCACCCCTCCACTTT. As protein: CASSPTIQGNSPLHF. The gene calls are TRBV18 and TRBJ1-6; TRBD1 matches at 7 bases. The CDR3 covers 15 residues. V shed 2 bases, J shed 7 bases, and the junction held 5 bases outside the gene matches. The germline gives CDR1 KGHSH, CDR2 LQKENI.

This clonotype showed up just a few times. V and J are TRBV4-3 and TRBJ1-5; 7 bases are shared with TRBD1. This CDR3 spans 15 amino acids. CDR1 LGHNA and CDR2 YSLEER come from the germline V gene. Losses at the gene ends were 2 bases for V and 3 bases for J; bases not matched to a gene: 4. CDR3 protein: CASSQSTGPNQPQHF. The CDR3 DNA reads as TGCGCCAGCAGCCAATCGACAGGGCCCAATCAGCCCCAGCATTTT.

For the CDR3, the DNA is TGCGCCAGCAGTTCGGGACTAGCGGGGGCGCAGGGTACGCAGTATTTT. Translated, it gives CASSSGLAGAQGTQYF. The chain uses TRBV4-1 and TRBJ2-3, with TRBD2 matching over 14 bases. Trimming removed 6 bases from V and 8 bases from J; junction bases left unmatched: 10. Germline lookup yields CDR1 MGHRA and CDR2 YSYEKL. The CDR3 totals 16 residues.

CDR3 in DNA: TGTGCCAGCAGTCGACAGGGGCCTACAATCGGGTATGGCTACACCTTC. This encodes CASSRQGPTIGYGYTF. This chain connects TRBV6-5 to TRBJ1-2; TRBD1 agrees at 8 bases. The germline gives CDR1 MNHEY, CDR2 SVGAGI. Losses at the gene ends were 5 bases for V and 5 bases for J; bases not matched to a gene: 13. The CDR3 is 16 amino acids.

The V call is TRBV20-1, the J call TRBJ2-5; 11 bases fit TRBD1. The junction had 5 bases not matched to a gene; V was cut back by 4 bases and J by 1 base. The CDR3 is made up of 15 amino acids. The germline V gene encodes CDR1 DFQATT and CDR2 SNEGSKA (reference sequence). The CDR3 DNA reads TGCAGTGCTACTGGACAGGGGGCCTTCCAAGAGACCCAGTACTTC. Translating gives CSATGQGAFQETQYF.